These T cell receptor beta chains were read from a single sample in a study of blood T cell repertoires in COVID-19. The method was immunoSEQ multiplex PCR; TCRdb's version includes in-frame clones alone and lacks a portion of them. The sample lists 470,000 or so clones; approximately 83% were seen once. Sequencing input: peripheral blood. The source is a human donor in a cohort sampled during active COVID-19. Both conserved end residues are part of each CDR3. The D gene is left open where the match is weak. Some rows mark clone size as missing; the rest say once, few, many or name a class of expanded clone.

abundance,j_gene,v_gene,d_gene,CDR3aa,CDR3nt
-,TRBJ2-5,TRBV6-5,-,CASSLRVQETQYF,TGTGCCAGCAGCCTGAGGGTTCAAGAGACCCAGTACTTC
-,TRBJ2-7,TRBV6-4,-,CARPTASDYEQYF,TGTGCCAGACCGACAGCGTCAGACTACGAGCAGTACTTC
once,TRBJ1-1,TRBV6-2/TRBV6-3,-,CASSYSRAQRGGTEAFF,TGTGCCAGCAGTTACTCTCGGGCCCAGCGGGGGGGGACTGAAGCTTTCTTT
-,TRBJ1-3,TRBV6-5,-,CASRTGRGNTIYF,TGTGCCAGCAGAACAGGGCGCGGAAACACCATATATTTT
few,TRBJ1-2,TRBV23-1,-,CASSLGLGGGYTF,TGCGCCAGCAGTCTGGGGCTAGGTGGAGGCTACACCTTC
once,TRBJ1-5,TRBV4-3,TRBD1,CASSQLHRGDQPQHF,TGCGCCAGCAGCCAACTTCACAGGGGCGATCAGCCCCAGCATTTT
once,TRBJ1-4,TRBV19,TRBD1,CASSVTGTNEKLFF,TGTGCCAGTAGTGTGACAGGGACTAATGAAAAACTGTTTTTT
-,TRBJ1-4,TRBV6-1,TRBD1,CASSEALGQASEKLFF,TGTGCCAGCAGTGAAGCGCTTGGACAGGCCAGTGAAAAACTGTTTTTT
few,TRBJ1-1,TRBV12-3/TRBV12-4,-,CASRQGQYTEAFF,TGTGCCAGCCGGCAGGGGCAATACACTGAAGCTTTCTTT
-,TRBJ1-5,TRBV30,-,CAWSAVGAGQPQHF,TGTGCCTGGAGTGCGGTGGGGGCTGGTCAGCCCCAGCATTTT
-,TRBJ1-2,TRBV6-5,TRBD1,CASSYSGQFYGYTF,TGTGCCAGCAGTTACTCGGGACAGTTCTATGGCTACACCTTC
once,TRBJ2-1,TRBV5-8,TRBD1,CASSLSGQPFNEQFF,TGTGCCAGCAGCTTATCGGGACAGCCTTTCAATGAGCAGTTCTTC
-,TRBJ1-4,TRBV7-2,-,CASSPSRNNEKLFF,TGTGCCAGCAGCCCGAGCAGGAATAATGAAAAACTGTTTTTT
once,TRBJ1-2,TRBV19,-,CASSTGYEGYTF,TGTGCCAGTAGTACAGGGTATGAAGGCTACACCTTC
-,TRBJ1-6,TRBV7-2,TRBD1,CASSSTGSNSPLHF,TGTGCCAGCAGTTCGACAGGGTCTAATTCACCCCTCCACTTT
-,TRBJ2-3,TRBV5-5,TRBD1,CASTGTGSTDTQYF,TGTGCCAGCACCGGGACAGGGAGTACAGATACGCAGTATTTT
-,TRBJ2-2,TRBV7-3,TRBD2,CASSSASGSTGELFF,TGTGCCAGCAGCTCTGCTAGCGGGAGTACCGGGGAGCTGTTTTTT
-,TRBJ2-7,TRBV7-2,TRBD2,CASSLAGGLEQYF,TGTGCCAGCAGCTTAGCGGGAGGGCTGGAGCAGTACTTC
once,TRBJ1-1,TRBV6-2/TRBV6-3,TRBD1,CASSDRDSYEAFF,TGTGCCAGCAGTGACCGGGACAGCTATGAAGCTTTCTTT
-,TRBJ1-1,TRBV4-3,-,CASSRMTVNTEAFF,TGCGCCAGCAGCCGCATGACAGTGAACACTGAAGCTTTCTTT
-,TRBJ1-5,TRBV7-2,TRBD1,CASSPGTGSQPQHF,TGTGCCAGCAGCCCCGGGACAGGGTCCCAGCCCCAGCATTTT
-,TRBJ2-2,TRBV7-8,-,CASSKDTTGELFF,TGTGCCAGCAGCAAGGACACAACCGGGGAGCTGTTTTTT
-,TRBJ1-5,TRBV2,-,CASRTDSNQPQHF,TGTGCCAGCCGCACAGATAGCAATCAGCCCCAGCATTTT
-,TRBJ2-5,TRBV5-1,-,CASSAEAKETQYF,TGCGCCAGCAGCGCCGAGGCTAAAGAGACCCAGTACTTC
-,TRBJ1-2,TRBV25-1,TRBD1,CASSGTGRIDGYTF,TGTGCCAGCAGTGGGACAGGGAGGATCGATGGCTACACCTTC
once,TRBJ1-1,TRBV19,-,CASSPSPAENTEAFF,TGTGCCAGTAGTCCCTCGCCGGCGGAGAACACTGAAGCTTTCTTT
-,TRBJ1-5,TRBV24-1,TRBD1,CATSDRTGGWGNQPQHF,TGTGCCACCAGTGATCGGACAGGGGGATGGGGCAATCAGCCCCAGCATTTT
-,TRBJ1-5,TRBV28,-,CASSLQGRDQPQHF,TGTGCCAGCAGTTTACAGGGTAGGGATCAGCCCCAGCATTTT
-,TRBJ2-6,TRBV5-1,-,CASSLGVSGANVLTF,TGCGCCAGCAGCTTAGGAGTTTCTGGGGCCAACGTCCTGACTTTC
-,TRBJ2-2,TRBV13,TRBD1,CASSSRGRGNTGELFF,TGTGCCAGCAGCTCCAGGGGGCGCGGGAACACCGGGGAGCTGTTTTTT
-,TRBJ1-5,TRBV18,-,CASSPNGQNSNQPQHF,TGTGCCAGCTCACCGAATGGGCAGAATAGCAATCAGCCCCAGCATTTT
-,TRBJ2-1,TRBV6-2/TRBV6-3,TRBD2,CASSYSSTSGNNEQFF,TGTGCCAGCAGTTACTCGTCGACTAGCGGCAACAATGAGCAGTTCTTC
-,TRBJ2-7,TRBV10-3,-,CAISDYDRNPYEQYF,TGTGCCATCAGTGATTACGACAGGAACCCCTACGAGCAGTACTTC
-,TRBJ2-1,TRBV5-6,TRBD1,CASATGGAFYNEQFF,TGTGCCAGCGCAACAGGGGGCGCGTTTTACAATGAGCAGTTCTTC
-,TRBJ2-7,TRBV19,TRBD2,CASSPGLAGEAEQYF,TGTGCCAGTAGCCCGGGACTAGCGGGAGAAGCCGAGCAGTACTTC
-,TRBJ1-5,TRBV6-2/TRBV6-3,-,CASSEPGGPFQPQHF,TGTGCCAGCAGCGAGCCCGGGGGGCCCTTTCAGCCCCAGCATTTT
-,TRBJ2-7,TRBV6-5,-,CASSRTGRAEQYF,TGTGCCAGCAGCCGGACAGGGAGGGCCGAGCAGTACTTC
-,TRBJ2-7,TRBV30,TRBD2,CAWSDNPGLAGREYEQYF,TGTGCCTGGAGTGATAATCCAGGACTAGCGGGGCGGGAATACGAGCAGTACTTC
-,TRBJ2-1,TRBV9,TRBD2,CASSVALGLAGTYNEQFF,TGTGCCAGCAGCGTAGCTCTCGGACTAGCGGGGACTTACAATGAGCAGTTCTTC
-,TRBJ1-1,TRBV9,-,CASSIQGSTEAFF,TGTGCCAGCAGCATACAGGGTAGCACTGAAGCTTTCTTT
-,TRBJ2-1,TRBV19,TRBD1,CASRLTGTGPYNEQFF,TGTGCCAGCCGTTTAACCGGGACAGGGCCTTACAATGAGCAGTTCTTC
-,TRBJ2-2,TRBV7-3,TRBD1,CASSKNTPGQGSGELFF,TGTGCCAGCAGCAAAAACACACCGGGACAGGGATCCGGGGAGCTGTTTTTT
-,TRBJ2-1,TRBV9,TRBD2,CASSVVPSGEGQFF,TGTGCCAGCAGCGTAGTCCCATCGGGGGAGGGGCAGTTCTTC
-,TRBJ1-5,TRBV20-1,-,CSASNQGNQPQHF,TGCAGTGCTAGTAACCAGGGCAATCAGCCCCAGCATTTT
-,TRBJ1-1,TRBV4-3,-,CASSQGQRRTEAFF,TGCGCCAGCAGCCAAGGTCAAAGGAGGACTGAAGCTTTCTTT
-,TRBJ2-7,TRBV19,-,CASSIAGDRSYEQYF,TGTGCCAGTAGTATAGCGGGGGACAGATCCTACGAGCAGTACTTC
few,TRBJ2-7,TRBV28,-,CATGLKTYEQYF,TGTGCCACCGGACTGAAGACCTACGAGCAGTACTTC
-,TRBJ2-1,TRBV5-1,TRBD2,CASSLTSGSGEQFF,TGCGCCAGCAGCTTGACTAGCGGGAGTGGTGAGCAGTTCTTC
-,TRBJ2-2,TRBV15,TRBD2,CATSRRRLTSGQSGELFF,TGTGCCACCAGCAGACGTAGATTAACTAGCGGTCAATCCGGGGAGCTGTTTTTT
-,TRBJ2-7,TRBV6-6,-,CASSYLHRDEQYF,TGTGCCAGCAGTTACCTCCATCGGGACGAGCAGTACTTC
-,TRBJ1-5,TRBV7-2,-,CASSSTRQLNQPQHF,TGTGCCAGCAGCTCCACCCGACAGCTCAATCAGCCCCAGCATTTT
-,TRBJ2-7,TRBV7-9,-,CASSFAGTYEQYF,TGTGCCAGCAGCTTTGCAGGGACCTACGAGCAGTACTTC
-,TRBJ1-1,TRBV16,-,CASSQSPFEGTEAFF,TGTGCCAGCAGCCAATCCCCCTTCGAGGGCACTGAAGCTTTCTTT
-,TRBJ1-2,TRBV27,TRBD1,CASSDRETLPYTF,TGTGCCAGCAGTGACAGGGAAACCCTCCCCTACACCTTC
-,TRBJ1-5,TRBV7-2,TRBD1,CASSLTGYGLEPQHF,TGTGCCAGCAGCTTGACAGGGTACGGGTTGGAGCCCCAGCATTTT
-,TRBJ1-6,TRBV5-6,TRBD1,CASSFWDRVGSPLHF,TGTGCCAGCAGCTTCTGGGACAGGGTTGGTTCACCCCTCCACTTT
-,TRBJ2-5,TRBV11-2,-,CASSLELGQIFFPRTQYF,TGTGCCAGCAGCTTAGAACTGGGGCAGATATTCTTCCCCAGGACCCAGTACTTC
-,TRBJ1-3,TRBV5-1,-,CASSLESSSGNTIYF,TGCGCCAGCAGCTTGGAGAGCTCCTCTGGAAACACCATATATTTT